This TCR beta chain was obtained from a study of shared clonotypes between healthy human individuals. Healthy adults negative for HIV, lacking recent acute infections or vaccinations, served as donors. Study conclusions and caveats: Generally, naive subsets came out with larger estimated richness than memory subsets.

On this clone itself: Its antigen remains unidentified.

Deletions cut 7 bases from V and 5 bases from J, with 15 bases between. CDR3 length: 13 residues. The germline V gene has CDR1 SNHLY and CDR2 FYNNEI. Profiling relied on immunoSEQ multiplex PCR, and the TCRdb table lists in-frame clones only, not all of them. The sample shows under 1,900,000 clones, around 98.5% of them seen only once. The chain combines TRBV2 with TRBJ2-7, with no clear D. Sequenced material: naive CD4+ T cells sorted from blood. Subset reported: CD45RA+ positively selected. This sequence was found in a man aged 25 to 40 in good health. The CDR3 is CASKGPKEDEQYF. The CDR3 nucleotides are TGTGCCAGCAAAGGGCCTAAAGAGGACGAGCAGTACTTC.